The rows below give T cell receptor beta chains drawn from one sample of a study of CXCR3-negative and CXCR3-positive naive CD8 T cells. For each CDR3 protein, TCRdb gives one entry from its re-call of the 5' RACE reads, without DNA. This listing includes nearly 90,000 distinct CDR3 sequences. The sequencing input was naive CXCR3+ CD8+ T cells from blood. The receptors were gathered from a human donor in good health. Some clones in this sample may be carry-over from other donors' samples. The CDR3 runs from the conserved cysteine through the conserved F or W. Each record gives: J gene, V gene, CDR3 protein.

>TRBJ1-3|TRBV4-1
CASSQDFTGNTIYF
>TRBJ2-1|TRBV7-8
CASSLLAGGDEQFF
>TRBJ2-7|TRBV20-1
CSAPRGLGLYEQYF
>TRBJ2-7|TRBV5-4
CASSLAGQGYEQYF
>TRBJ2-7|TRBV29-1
CSGWDRGYEQYF
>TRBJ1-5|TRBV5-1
CASSPEPAGSTNQPQHF
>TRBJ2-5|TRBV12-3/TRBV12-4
CASSLLAGGPQETQYF
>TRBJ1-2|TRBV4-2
CASSQERDVTTFGYTF
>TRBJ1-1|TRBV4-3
CASSQDFGANTEAFF
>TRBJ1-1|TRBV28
CASSYSGTGGNTEAFF
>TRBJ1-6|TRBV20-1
CSARDLGDAYNSPLHF
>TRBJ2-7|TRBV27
CASSLSVVISSYEQYF
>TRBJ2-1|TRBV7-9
CASGTSGGITYNEQFF
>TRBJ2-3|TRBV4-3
CASSRGVEDTQYF
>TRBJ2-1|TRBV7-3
CASSFGTSNEQFF
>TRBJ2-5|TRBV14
CASSPLWVEQETQYF
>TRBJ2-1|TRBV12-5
CASGLLLAGETVSYNEQFF
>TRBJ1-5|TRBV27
CASSSSVGWSQPQHF
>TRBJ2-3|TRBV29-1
CSVEATSGATDTQYF
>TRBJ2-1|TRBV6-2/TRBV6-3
CASSLGPKTLLYNEQFF
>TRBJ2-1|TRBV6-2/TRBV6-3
CASSEEDHNEQFF
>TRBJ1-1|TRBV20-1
CSASNVAFNANTEAFF
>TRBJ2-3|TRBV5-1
CASSLWNTDTQYF
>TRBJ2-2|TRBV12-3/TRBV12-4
CASSPPGGSTGELFF